Following are 22 T cell receptor beta chains from one sample sequenced in a study of shared clonotypes between healthy human individuals. The table came from immunoSEQ multiplex PCR; TCRdb's copy has only in-frame clones and leaves some out. The sample includes 550,000 to 850,000 clones, over 55% of them seen just once. The sequencing input was memory CD4+ T cells sorted from blood. As to subset: CD45RA-negative fraction. These receptors all stem from a woman aged 25 to 39 in good health.

The chain couples TRBV5-1 to TRBJ2-3; TRBD2 aligns across 11 bases. This CDR3 is 16 amino acids long. V shed 4 bases, J shed 3 bases, and the junction held 7 bases outside the gene matches. Germline V gene data show CDR1 as SGHRS and CDR2 as YFSETQ. The CDR3 loop reads CASSPRLAGLTDTQYF. CDR3 nucleotide sequence: TGCGCCAGCAGCCCGCGACTAGCGGGACTAACAGATACGCAGTATTTT.

The chain links TRBV5-1 to TRBJ2-1; 7 bases fit TRBD2. The CDR3 spans 14 residues. CDR1 is SGHRS and CDR2 is YFSETQ in the germline V gene. Trimming at V came to 5 bases and at J to 2 bases, leaving 4 bases not matched to a gene. The CDR3 nucleotides are TGCGCCAGCAGTATCCGGGGGGCCTACAATGAGCAGTTCTTC. Translation gives CASSIRGAYNEQFF. The complete variable domain, with remaining parts taken from reference TRBV5-1 and TRBJ2-1, reads KAGVTQTPRYLIKTRGQQVTLSCSPISGHRSVSWYQQTPGQGLQFLFEYFSETQRNKGNFPGRFSGRQFSNSRSEMNVSTLELGDSALYLCASSIRGAYNEQFFGPGTRLTVL.

The chain employs TRBV5-1 and TRBJ2-7, with 11 positions matching TRBD2. Germline-derived CDR1 and CDR2 are SGHRS and YFSETQ. V lost 4 bases to trimming and J lost 4 bases; unmatched junction nucleotides: 7. The CDR3 extends over 15 amino acids. The CDR3 loop is CASSPGTSGEYEQYF. CDR3 bases: TGCGCCAGCAGCCCCGGGACTAGCGGTGAATACGAGCAGTACTTC.

This clone was found a few times. The chain couples TRBV11-2 to TRBJ2-3, with 8 bases matching TRBD2. Germline-derived CDR1 and CDR2 are SGHAT and FQNNGV. The ends lost 3 bases at V and 0 bases at J; junction bases unmatched: 5. The CDR3 length is 16 residues. The CDR3 DNA follows: TGTGCCAGCAGCTTTACTAGCGGCATTAGCACAGATACGCAGTATTTT. As protein: CASSFTSGISTDTQYF.

The chain uses TRBV19 and TRBJ2-1, with 11 bases fitting TRBD2. Losses at the gene ends were 6 bases for V and 5 bases for J; bases not matched to a gene: 6. Germline lookup yields CDR1 LNHDA and CDR2 SQIVND (reference sequence). This CDR3 has 15 amino acids. CDR3 bases: TGTGCCAGTAGCCCTAGCGGGAGGCCTAACAATGAGCAGTTCTTC. It is translated as CASSPSGRPNNEQFF. Full variable domain (missing parts from reference TRBV19 and TRBJ2-1): DGGITQSPKYLFRKEGQNVTLSCEQNLNHDAMYWYRQDPGQGLRLIYYSQIVNDFQKGDIAEGYSVSREKKESFPLTVTSAQKNPTAFYLCASSPSGRPNNEQFFGPGTRLTVL.

On this clone itself: A junction boundary mismatches the germline segment, possibly from a read error. V gene TRBV15 combines with J gene TRBJ1-5, with TRBD1 matching 8 bases. The CDR3 is 16 amino acids. Germline CDR1 is LNHNV and CDR2 is YYDKDF (reference sequence). The CDR3 loop reads CATSRGVAGGNQPQHF. The CDR3 nucleotides read TGTGCCACCAGCAGAGGGGTCGCAGGGGGCAACCAGCCCCAGCATTTT. Full variable domain (rest looked up from reference TRBV15 and TRBJ1-5): DAMVIQNPRYQVTQFGKPVTLSCSQTLNHNVMYWYQQKSSQAPKLLFHYYDKDFNNEADTPDNFQSRRPNTSFCFLDIRSPGLGDTAMYLCATSRGVAGGNQPQHFGDGTRLSIL.

This chain links TRBV6-1 with TRBJ1-2; a possible D gene is TRBD1 (5 bases). The CDR3 is made up of 15 amino acids. Trimming took 2 bases from V and 2 from J, leaving 12 bases between them. Germline CDR1 MNHNS, CDR2 SASEGT. The CDR3, as DNA: TGTGCCAGCAGTGAACTGGAGGGGCCGAACTATGGCTACACCTTC. Amino acid sequence: CASSELEGPNYGYTF.

This chain connects TRBV6-4 to TRBJ1-2, with 7 bases matching TRBD1. Trimming cost V 3 bases and J 6 bases; bases outside gene matches: 4. The CDR3 loop spans 13 amino acids. Germline assignment: CDR1 MRHNA and CDR2 SNTAGT. The DNA for the CDR3 is TGTGCCAGCAGTGAGGGGGACAGTGATGGCTACACCTTC. This translates into CASSEGDSDGYTF.

The rearrangement uses TRBV5-1 and TRBJ2-2, with 10 nucleotides matching TRBD1. The germline V gene encodes CDR1 SGHRS and CDR2 YFSETQ. The CDR3 runs to 14 residues. Unmatched junction bases numbered 4, after V lost 5 bases and J lost 6 bases. The CDR3 DNA follows: TGCGCCAGCAGACGGGACAGGGGTCCCGGGGAGCTGTTTTTT. Amino acids: CASRRDRGPGELFF.

The V and J genes are TRBV27 and TRBJ1-1; perhaps TRBD1 as D (6 bases). Germline V gene sequence: CDR1 MNHEY, CDR2 SMNVEV (reference sequence). The CDR3 has 14 amino acids. The V gene lost 4 bases and the J gene lost 7 bases, with 16 bases spanning the gap. The CDR3 reads CASSSYGGAREAFF. The CDR3 DNA reads TGTGCCAGCAGTTCCTACGGGGGGGCCCGTGAAGCTTTCTTT.

V and J are TRBV27 and TRBJ2-7; D is undetermined. This CDR3 has 14 amino acids. V was pared by 4 bases and J by 2 bases, with 12 bases between. The V gene's germline CDR1 is MNHEY and CDR2 SMNVEV (reference sequence). The DNA of the CDR3 is TGTGCCAGCAGTTATACTCAGGATCCCTACGAGCAGTACTTC. Its translation is CASSYTQDPYEQYF.

This rearrangement joins TRBV11-2 to TRBJ2-7, with unresolved D. Germline CDR1 and CDR2: SGHAT and FQNNGV. This CDR3 is built from 15 residues. Trimming took off 2 bases at V and 1 base at J, with 12 bases between the two ends. For the CDR3, the DNA is TGTGCCAGCAGCTTAACGACCGGTTGGTCCTACGAGCAGTACTTC. The encoded protein is CASSLTTGWSYEQYF.

The chain joins TRBV5-1 to TRBJ2-1; D is undetermined. The CDR3 spans 15 residues. V lost 4 bases and J 3 bases, leaving 14 bases between the germline ends. Germline values: CDR1 SGHRS, CDR2 YFSETQ. The CDR3 coding sequence is TGCGCCAGCAGCCCAATCGATCCAAACTACAATGAGCAGTTCTTC. This gives the protein CASSPIDPNYNEQFF.

A word on this clone: This may be a read error: a much more frequent sequence differs by one nucleotide. The sample has other DNA sequences that encode this CDR3 too. The chain employs TRBV7-2 and TRBJ1-5; possibly TRBD1 for D (5 bases). V lost 1 base to trimming and J lost 0 bases, with 7 bases between them. The CDR3 is 15 amino acids. Germline CDR1 is SGHTA and CDR2 is FQGNSA. CDR3 bases: TGTGCCAGCAGCTTAGTTGGGGGTAGCAATCAGCCCCAGCATTTT. As protein: CASSLVGGSNQPQHF.

The chain joins TRBV4-1 to TRBJ2-7, with D tentatively TRBD2 (6 bases). Germline V gene data show CDR1 as MGHRA and CDR2 as YSYEKL. Trimming pared 1 base from V and 6 bases from J, leaving 10 bases between. The CDR3 consists of 13 residues. CDR3 in amino acids: CASSQGTTLEQYF. CDR3 nucleotides: TGCGCCAGCAGCCAAGGGACTACCCTCGAGCAGTACTTC.

On this clone itself: Other nucleotide sequences in the sample specify the same CDR3. The chain combines TRBV9 with TRBJ2-5; D may be TRBD2 (5 bases). Germline-derived CDR1 and CDR2 are SGDLS and YYNGEE. V was shortened by 0 bases and J by 5 bases, with 11 bases between the two germline ends. The length of the CDR3 is 14 residues. This CDR3 is CASSVGGSGETQYF. CDR3 DNA: TGTGCCAGCAGCGTAGGTGGGAGTGGGGAGACCCAGTACTTC.

This clone was found a few times. The chain employs TRBV6-1 and TRBJ1-2; TRBD1 agrees at 9 bases. Unmatched junction bases numbered 8, after V lost 6 bases and J lost 6 bases. Germline V gives CDR1 MNHNS, CDR2 SASEGT. There are 14 residues in the CDR3. CDR3 sequence: CASRGDRVVDGYTF. In DNA, the CDR3 is TGTGCCAGCAGGGGGGACAGGGTGGTCGATGGCTACACCTTC.

The chain employs TRBV5-1 and TRBJ1-1; no firm D call. CDR3 length: 17 amino acids. V was pared by 0 bases and J by 0 bases, with 15 bases between. Germline V gives CDR1 SGHRS, CDR2 YFSETQ. The CDR3 region has the DNA TGCGCCAGCAGCTTGGACAGACCCGATCGGGTGAACACTGAAGCTTTCTTT. Translated, it gives CASSLDRPDRVNTEAFF.

V usage is TRBV14 and J usage is TRBJ2-1, with TRBD2 matching 11 bases. The V gene's germline CDR1 is SGHDN and CDR2 FVKESK. V lost 3 bases, J lost 0 bases, and 7 bases stayed unmatched. The CDR3 is made up of 18 amino acids. For the CDR3, the DNA is TGTGCCAGCAGCCATGGTCTAGCGGGAGGCTTCTCCTACAATGAGCAGTTCTTC. Translating gives CASSHGLAGGFSYNEQFF.

The chain links TRBV5-1 to TRBJ1-4; 7 bases agree with TRBD1. With V trimmed by 2 bases and J by 8 bases, 6 bases remained unmatched. The CDR3 has 14 residues. CDR1 SGHRS and CDR2 YFSETQ come from the germline V gene. The CDR3 DNA reads TGCGCCAGCAGCTTCCCCGAACAGGGGGAAAAACTGTTTTTT. This gives the protein CASSFPEQGEKLFF.

Comments on this clone: A much larger clone lies a single base off, so this may be a read error. The same CDR3 also results from other DNA sequences found in this sample. The gene calls are TRBV11-1 and TRBJ1-1; D remains unclear. Germline V CDR1 and CDR2: SGHAT, FQDESV (reference sequence). There are 13 residues in the CDR3. With 4 bases removed from V and 3 bases from J, the gap between germline ends came to 9 bases. The CDR3 is CASSSQRDTEAFF. The CDR3 region has the DNA TGTGCCAGCAGCTCCCAGCGGGACACTGAAGCTTTCTTT.

The chain carries TRBV7-5 and TRBJ1-1. TRBV7-5 constitutes a pseudogene. The CDR3 totals 17 residues. The CDR3: CVRSLGVGKEGNTEAFF. As DNA, the CDR3 is TGTGTCAGAAGCTTAGGGGTCGGGAAAGAGGGGAACACTGAAGCTTTCTTT.